The clone carrying this T cell receptor beta chain was observed a handful of times. Its specificity is unknown. Through a sample-barcoded 5' primer and a J-beta primer mix, a second PCR was run for roughly 6 to 12 cycles. A single record per CDR3 protein comes from TCRdb applying MiXCR to the 5' RACE reads. Here the sample spans about 580,000 distinct CDR3 sequences, roughly 48% being singletons. Per the germline V gene, CDR1 is DFQATT and CDR2 is SNEGSKA (reference sequence). The CDR3 loop spans 14 amino acids. J lost 2 bases, V lost 3 bases, and 4 bases had no gene match. The data originate from a study of blood T cells in healthy people across ages. Study results and caveats: Since the PBMCs were unsorted, naive and antigen-experienced cells could not be conclusively compared. In these data, TCR beta diversity tracked strongly with naive T cell percentage. Long-lived donors had more naive CD4+ cells and higher diversity than aged donors.

Sequenced input: blood. The receptor comes from a man at least 80 years old in good health. The chain recombines TRBV20-1 with TRBJ2-3; 8 bases are shared with TRBD1. Written as DNA, the CDR3 is TGCAGTGCTAGGGGACAGGACCCCACAGATACGCAGTATTTT. This codes for CSARGQDPTDTQYF.